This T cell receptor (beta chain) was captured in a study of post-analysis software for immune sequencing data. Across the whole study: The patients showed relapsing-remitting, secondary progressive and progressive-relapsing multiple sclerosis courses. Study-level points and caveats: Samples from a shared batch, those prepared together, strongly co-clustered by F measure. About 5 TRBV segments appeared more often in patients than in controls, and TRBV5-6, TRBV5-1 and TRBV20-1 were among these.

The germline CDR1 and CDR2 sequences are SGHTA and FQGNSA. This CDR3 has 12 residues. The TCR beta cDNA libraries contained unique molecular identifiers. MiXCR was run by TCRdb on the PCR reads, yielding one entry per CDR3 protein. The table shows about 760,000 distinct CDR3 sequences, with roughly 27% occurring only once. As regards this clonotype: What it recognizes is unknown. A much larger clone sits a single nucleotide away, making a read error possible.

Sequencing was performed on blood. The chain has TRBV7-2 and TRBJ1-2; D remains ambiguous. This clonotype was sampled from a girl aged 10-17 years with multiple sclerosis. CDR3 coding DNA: TGTGTCAGCAGCTTACGCGGTCTTGGCTACACCTTC. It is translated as CVSSLRGLGYTF.